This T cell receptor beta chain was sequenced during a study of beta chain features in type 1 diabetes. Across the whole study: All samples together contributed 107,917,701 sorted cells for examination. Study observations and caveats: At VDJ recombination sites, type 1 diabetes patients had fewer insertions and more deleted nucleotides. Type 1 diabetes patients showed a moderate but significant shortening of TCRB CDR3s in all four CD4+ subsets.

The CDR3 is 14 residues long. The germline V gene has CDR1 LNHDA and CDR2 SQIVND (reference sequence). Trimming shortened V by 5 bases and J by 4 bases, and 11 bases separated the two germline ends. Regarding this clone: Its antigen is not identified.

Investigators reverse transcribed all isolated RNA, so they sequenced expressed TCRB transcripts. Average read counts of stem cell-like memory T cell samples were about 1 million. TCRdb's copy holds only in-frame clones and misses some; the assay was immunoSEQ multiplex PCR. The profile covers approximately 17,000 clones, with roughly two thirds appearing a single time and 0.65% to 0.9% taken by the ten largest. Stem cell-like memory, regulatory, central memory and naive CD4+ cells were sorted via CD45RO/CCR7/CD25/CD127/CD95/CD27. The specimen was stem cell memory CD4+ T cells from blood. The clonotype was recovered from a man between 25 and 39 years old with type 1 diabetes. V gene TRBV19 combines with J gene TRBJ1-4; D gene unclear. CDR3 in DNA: TGTGCCAGTAGTCCCGGGGATAGTAATGAAAAACTGTTTTTT. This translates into CASSPGDSNEKLFF.